The 24 T cell receptor beta chains below were found in one sample sequenced in a study of cytomegalovirus exposure and HLA in healthy donors. Using immunoSEQ multiplex PCR, the repertoire was profiled, and TCRdb retains in-frame clones only, with some absent. The sample contains about 130,000 clones, roughly nine tenths of which appear only once. Sequenced: PBMCs. The receptor set was obtained from a woman aged 18-29 years in good health and CMV-seropositive.

J is TRBJ1-4 and V is TRBV7-9; 7 positions agree with TRBD1. CDR3 size: 15 residues. The trim removed 5 bases at V and 5 bases at J, leaving 8 bases unmatched. Germline-derived CDR1 and CDR2 are SEHNR and FQNEAQ (reference sequence). Here the CDR3 reads CASSPQGVPNEKLFF. CDR3 nucleotides: TGTGCCAGCAGCCCTCAGGGGGTACCAAATGAAAAACTGTTTTTT.

In regard to this clone: This same CDR3 is encoded by further DNA sequences in the sample. The chain carries TRBV9 and TRBJ2-5, with 10 bases aligning to TRBD1. This CDR3 has 15 residues. CDR1 is SGDLS and CDR2 is YYNGEE in the germline V gene. V shed 0 bases and J 2 bases; nucleotides not matched to a gene: 1. CDR3 coding DNA: TGTGCCAGCAGCGTAGAGGACAGGGGGCAAGAGACCCAGTACTTC. It translates to CASSVEDRGQETQYF. The variable domain in full, with the rest retrieved from reference TRBV9 and TRBJ2-5, is DSGVTQTPKHLITATGQRVTLRCSPRSGDLSVYWYQQSLDQGLQFLIQYYNGEERAKGNILERFSAQQFPDLHSELNLSSLELGDSALYFCASSVEDRGQETQYFGPGTRLLVL.

This clone showed up just once. J is TRBJ2-7 and V is TRBV2; TRBD2 aligns across 8 bases. The CDR3 length is 16 residues. Germline-derived CDR1 and CDR2 are SNHLY and FYNNEI. Losses at the gene ends were 7 bases for V and 6 bases for J; bases not matched to a gene: 17. The CDR3 nucleotides are TGTGCCAGCACTGCAAACTCCGGGACTAGATTTTTCGAGCAGTACTTC. Amino acids: CASTANSGTRFFEQYF.

The chain combines TRBV19 with TRBJ2-5; 8 bases agree with TRBD1. CDR3 length: 15 residues. V gave up 2 bases and J gave up 5 bases; unmatched junction bases: 7. Germline-derived CDR1 and CDR2 are LNHDA and SQIVND (reference sequence). CDR3 bases: TGTGCCAGTAGTATATCCGGGACAGGAGCCGAGACCCAGTACTTC. Translation: CASSISGTGAETQYF.

This sequence joins TRBV5-1 and TRBJ2-5; a possible D gene is TRBD1 (6 bases). V was pared by 1 base and J by 4 bases, with 14 bases between. Germline V lookup: CDR1 SGHRS, CDR2 YFSETQ. The CDR3 covers 15 residues. DNA of the CDR3: TGCGCCAGCAGCTTGTACAGGGAAGGGAGAGAGACCCAGTACTTC. Translation: CASSLYREGRETQYF.

The rearrangement uses TRBV29-1 and TRBJ2-7; D unclear. The germline V and J ends were trimmed by 6 bases and 4 bases, with 7 bases remaining between them. Germline loops: CDR1 SQVTM, CDR2 ANQGSEA. CDR3 length: 10 residues. Written as DNA, the CDR3 is TGCAGCGTCCTAGGATACGAGCAGTACTTC. Its translation: CSVLGYEQYF.

The J gene is TRBJ1-4, the V gene TRBV7-9; 10 nucleotides align to TRBD1. This CDR3 spans 15 amino acids. Germline CDR1 is SEHNR and CDR2 is FQNEAQ (reference sequence). Losses at the gene ends were 8 bases for V and 8 bases for J; bases not matched to a gene: 11. For the CDR3, the DNA is TGTGCCAGCCAAACTGGGACAGGGGTTAGGGAAAAACTGTTTTTT. This gives the protein CASQTGTGVREKLFF.

This chain links TRBV7-9 with TRBJ2-3; 8 bases match TRBD2. This CDR3 spans 18 amino acids. Losses at the gene ends were 5 bases for V and 2 bases for J; bases not matched to a gene: 15. Germline V gives CDR1 SEHNR, CDR2 FQNEAQ (reference sequence). CDR3: CASSPPAGGGGDTDTQYF. The CDR3 nucleotides read TGTGCCAGCAGCCCACCCGCGGGGGGAGGAGGGGACACAGATACGCAGTATTTT.

The V gene is TRBV28, the J gene TRBJ2-1, with TRBD2 as a possible D gene (6 bases). CDR1 is MDHEN, CDR2 SYDVKM, per germline. The V end lost 3 bases, the J end lost 6 bases, and 12 bases lay between the germline ends. The CDR3 has 14 residues. In DNA, the CDR3 is TGTGCCAGCAGTTTGGATAGGGAGGTCAATGAGCAGTTCTTC. This sequence encodes CASSLDREVNEQFF.

The chain joins TRBV27 to TRBJ1-6; no clear D. The CDR3 consists of 13 residues. The germline CDR1 and CDR2 sequences are MNHEY and SMNVEV (reference sequence). V was shortened by 3 bases and J by 7 bases, with 7 bases between the two germline ends. Here the CDR3 reads CASSFASNSPLHF. CDR3 sequence (DNA): TGTGCCAGCAGTTTCGCGAGCAATTCACCCCTCCACTTT.

The chain combines TRBV4-1 with TRBJ2-1; 10 nucleotides match TRBD2. The germline V gene has CDR1 MGHRA and CDR2 YSYEKL. With V trimmed by 3 bases and J by 5 bases, 4 bases remained unmatched. This CDR3 comprises 15 residues. The CDR3 here is CASSQASGGHNEQFF. CDR3 nucleotide sequence: TGCGCCAGCAGCCAGGCTAGCGGGGGCCACAATGAGCAGTTCTTC.

The V gene is TRBV5-6, the J gene TRBJ2-3; D ambiguous. CDR1 is SGHDT, CDR2 YYEEEE, per germline. The CDR3 is 13 residues long. V was cut by 1 base and J by 1 base, with 4 bases left in between. The CDR3 DNA sequence: TGTGCCAGCAGCTTGACAGGCACAGATACGCAGTATTTT. This translates into CASSLTGTDTQYF.

This clone was seen just once. The chain links TRBV4-3 to TRBJ1-5, with 7 bases identical to TRBD1. This CDR3 is 17 amino acids long. The V gene's germline CDR1 is LGHNA and CDR2 YSLEER. The V segment lost 1 base and the J segment 5 bases; nucleotides outside the gene matches: 11. In DNA, the CDR3 is TGCGCCAGCAGCCAAGTGGCCGGGCAGGGGGGCTATCAGCCCCAGCATTTT. It yields the protein CASSQVAGQGGYQPQHF.

This clone occurred a few times. The V and J genes are TRBV2 and TRBJ1-2; TRBD1 agrees at 9 bases. After removal of 5 bases from V and 8 bases from J, the junction contained 9 bases not matched to a gene. CDR1 and CDR2 from the germline V gene are SNHLY and FYNNEI. The CDR3 sequence is 14 residues long. CDR3 region: CASSSGQGSSGYTF. The CDR3 bases are TGTGCCAGCAGTTCGGGACAGGGTTCGTCGGGCTACACCTTC.

The chain recombines TRBV4-1 with TRBJ1-2; D call uncertain. V gave up 0 bases and J gave up 8 bases, with 13 bases separating them. The CDR3 totals 14 residues. Germline assignment: CDR1 MGHRA and CDR2 YSYEKL. The CDR3 bases are TGCGCCAGCAGCCAAGAGTCCTCAATGCGCGGCTACACCTTC. The encoded protein is CASSQESSMRGYTF.

V gene TRBV7-6 combines with J gene TRBJ2-5; D uncertain. The CDR3 is 16 amino acids. The germline V gene encodes CDR1 SGHVS and CDR2 FNYEAQ. V was trimmed by 5 bases and J by 2 bases, leaving 18 bases between them. The CDR3 is CASSPEVFVEQETQYF. The CDR3 DNA follows: TGTGCCAGCAGCCCAGAGGTCTTTGTCGAGCAAGAGACCCAGTACTTC.

This clone showed up just a few times. This chain links TRBV6-6 with TRBJ1-2; D ambiguous. V was trimmed by 7 bases and J by 4 bases, leaving 13 bases between them. Per germline, CDR1 MNHNY and CDR2 SVGAGI (reference sequence). The CDR3 runs 13 residues. The CDR3 DNA is TGTGCCAGCACCGAATGGCCCCCCTATGGCTACACCTTC. Amino acids: CASTEWPPYGYTF.

This rearrangement joins TRBV4-3 to TRBJ2-6; TRBD1 is a possible D gene (6 bases). V was shortened by 4 bases and J by 0 bases, with 22 bases between the two germline ends. The CDR3 sequence is 20 residues long. Looked up from germline, CDR1 is LGHNA and CDR2 is YSLEER. The CDR3 sequence: CASSRSLGAGIPSGANVLTF. The CDR3 DNA sequence: TGCGCCAGCAGCCGAAGTCTGGGGGCAGGGATCCCCTCTGGGGCCAACGTCCTGACTTTC.

The chain employs TRBV5-6 and TRBJ2-3, with 11 bases fitting TRBD2. The junction had 4 bases not matched to a gene; V was cut back by 0 bases and J by 7 bases. This CDR3 comprises 15 residues. The germline V gene has CDR1 SGHDT and CDR2 YYEEEE. The chain's CDR3 is CASSLGSGGGNTQYF. The CDR3 nucleotides read TGTGCCAGCAGCTTGGGTAGCGGGGGGGGTAATACGCAGTATTTT.

V is TRBV30 and J is TRBJ1-4, with D unresolved. Looked up from germline, CDR1 is GTSNPN and CDR2 is SVGIG (reference sequence). This CDR3 has 16 residues. The V end lost 0 bases, the J end lost 0 bases, and 11 bases lay between the germline ends. Written as DNA, the CDR3 is TGTGCCTGGAGTGTACGAGGTCTTGCAACTAATGAAAAACTGTTTTTT. This translates into CAWSVRGLATNEKLFF.

This clone was counted once. The rearrangement joins TRBV19 to TRBJ1-4; 10 bases fit TRBD1. Trimming removed 3 bases from V and 6 bases from J; junction bases left unmatched: 7. The CDR3 totals 16 residues. Germline V CDR1 and CDR2: LNHDA, SQIVND (reference sequence). CDR3 bases: TGTGCCAGTAGTATCTTCGGACAGGGGGGACATGAAAAACTGTTTTTT. Its protein is CASSIFGQGGHEKLFF.

This chain uses TRBV5-6 with TRBJ2-5, with D uncertain. V lost 1 base to trimming and J lost 5 bases, with 3 bases between them. The V gene's germline CDR1 is SGHDT and CDR2 YYEEEE. This CDR3 contains 11 residues. The CDR3 is CASSLSETQYF. The CDR3 DNA follows: TGTGCCAGCAGCTTGTCGGAGACCCAGTACTTC.

V is TRBV5-4 and J is TRBJ2-7, with 7 bases identical to TRBD2. V gave up 4 bases and J gave up 2 bases; unmatched junction bases: 12. CDR1 and CDR2 (germline): SGHNT, YYREEE (reference sequence). The CDR3 is 16 residues long. The CDR3 DNA is TGTGCCAGCAGCCCTAGAGGCGGGGGACTAACCTACGAGCAGTACTTC. Its translation is CASSPRGGGLTYEQYF.

This chain links TRBV27 with TRBJ1-2, with 8 nucleotides matching TRBD1. This CDR3 contains 15 residues. The germline V gene has CDR1 MNHEY and CDR2 SMNVEV (reference sequence). The V gene end was trimmed by 0 bases and the J gene end by 4 bases; junction bases not matched to a gene: 4. DNA of the CDR3: TGTGCCAGCAGTTTATCGGGACAGGCCATCTATGGCTACACCTTC. Translation: CASSLSGQAIYGYTF.